This TCR beta chain was observed in a study of shared clonotypes between healthy human individuals. Study-level findings and limits: The sampled material consisted only of blood, and tissue repertoires are likely to differ.

Generated by immunoSEQ multiplex PCR, the TCRdb table keeps only in-frame clones and is missing some. The sample shows around 690,000 clones, 90% of them seen only once. The donors were adults (healthy and HIV-negative) with no recent acute infections or vaccinations. CD8 memory merged CD45RO+ cells and CCR7-negative CD45RA+ TemRA cells into one population. About this clone itself: Its antigen remains unknown.

V gave up 3 bases and J gave up 0 bases; unmatched junction bases: 14. This CDR3 is 19 amino acids long. Germline loops: CDR1 MDHEN, CDR2 SYDVKM. The clonotype was recovered from a man between 18 and 29 years old in good health. Some clones in this sample may be carry-over from other donors' samples. The gene calls are TRBV28 and TRBJ1-5; 7 bases map to TRBD1. Sequencing was done on a sample of memory CD8+ T cells from PBMCs. Noted subset: CD45RO+ cells pooled with CCR7-negative TemRA cells. The CDR3 spells CASSFPTGRQIYSNQPQHF. The CDR3 coding sequence is TGTGCCAGCAGTTTCCCGACAGGGCGTCAAATTTATAGCAATCAGCCCCAGCATTTT.